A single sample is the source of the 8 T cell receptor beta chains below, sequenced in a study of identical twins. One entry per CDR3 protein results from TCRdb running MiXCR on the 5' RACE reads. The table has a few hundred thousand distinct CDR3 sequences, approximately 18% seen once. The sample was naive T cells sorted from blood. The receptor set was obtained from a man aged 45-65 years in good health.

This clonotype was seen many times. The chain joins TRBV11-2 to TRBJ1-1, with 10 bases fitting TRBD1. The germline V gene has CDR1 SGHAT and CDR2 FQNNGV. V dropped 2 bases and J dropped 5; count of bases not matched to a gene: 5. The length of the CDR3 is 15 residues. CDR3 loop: CASSLLGQGLTEAFF. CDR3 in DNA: TGTGCCAGCAGCTTACTGGGACAGGGGTTGACTGAAGCTTTCTTT. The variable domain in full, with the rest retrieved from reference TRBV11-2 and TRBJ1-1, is EAGVAQSPRYKIIEKRQSVAFWCNPISGHATLYWYQQILGQGPKLLIQFQNNGVVDDSQLPKDRFSAERLKGVDSTLKIQPAKLEDSAVYLCASSLLGQGLTEAFFGQGTRLTVV.

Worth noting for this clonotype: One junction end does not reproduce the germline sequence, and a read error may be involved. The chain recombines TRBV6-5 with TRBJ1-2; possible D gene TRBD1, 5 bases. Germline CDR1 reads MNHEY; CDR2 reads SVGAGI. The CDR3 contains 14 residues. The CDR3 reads CASSYRGSNYGFTF. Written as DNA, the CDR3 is TGTGCCAGCAGTTACAGGGGATCGAACTATGGCTTCACCTTC.

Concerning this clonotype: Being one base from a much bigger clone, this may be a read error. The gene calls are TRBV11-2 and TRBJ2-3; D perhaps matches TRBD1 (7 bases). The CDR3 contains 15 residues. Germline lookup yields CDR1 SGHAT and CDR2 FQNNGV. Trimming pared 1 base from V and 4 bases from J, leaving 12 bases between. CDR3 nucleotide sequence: TGTGCCAGCAGCTTAGCCGGCAGGGGGGCAGATACGCAGTATTTT. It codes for CASSLAGRGADTQYF. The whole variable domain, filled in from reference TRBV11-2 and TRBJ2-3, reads EAGVAQSPRYKIIEKRQSVAFWCNPISGHATLYWYQQILGQGPKLLIQFQNNGVVDDSQLPKDRFSAERLKGVDSTLKIQPAKLEDSAVYLCASSLAGRGADTQYFGPGTRLTVL.

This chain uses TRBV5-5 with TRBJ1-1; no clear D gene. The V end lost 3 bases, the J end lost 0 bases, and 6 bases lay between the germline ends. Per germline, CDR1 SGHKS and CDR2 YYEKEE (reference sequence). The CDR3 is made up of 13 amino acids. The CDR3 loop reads CASSSRMNTEAFF. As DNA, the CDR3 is TGTGCCAGCAGCTCGCGGATGAACACTGAAGCTTTCTTT. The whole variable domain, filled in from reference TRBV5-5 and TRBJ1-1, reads DAGVTQSPTHLIKTRGQQVTLRCSPISGHKSVSWYQQVLGQGPQFIFQYYEKEERGRGNFPDRFSARQFPNYSSELNVNALLLGDSALYLCASSSRMNTEAFFGQGTRLTVV.

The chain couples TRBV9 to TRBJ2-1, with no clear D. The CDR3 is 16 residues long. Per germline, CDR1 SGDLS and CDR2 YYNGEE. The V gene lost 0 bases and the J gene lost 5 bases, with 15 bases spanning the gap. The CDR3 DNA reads TGTGCCAGCAGCGTAGTGCCCGGGTTGAGGCACAATGAGCAGTTCTTC. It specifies CASSVVPGLRHNEQFF.

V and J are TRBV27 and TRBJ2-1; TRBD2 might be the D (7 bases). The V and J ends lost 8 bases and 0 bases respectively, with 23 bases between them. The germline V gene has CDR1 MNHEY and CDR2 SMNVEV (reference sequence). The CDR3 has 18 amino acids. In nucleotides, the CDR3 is TGTGCCAGCTGGAGGGTAGGGGGGGACACGAGCTCCTACAATGAGCAGTTCTTC. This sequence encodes CASWRVGGDTSSYNEQFF.

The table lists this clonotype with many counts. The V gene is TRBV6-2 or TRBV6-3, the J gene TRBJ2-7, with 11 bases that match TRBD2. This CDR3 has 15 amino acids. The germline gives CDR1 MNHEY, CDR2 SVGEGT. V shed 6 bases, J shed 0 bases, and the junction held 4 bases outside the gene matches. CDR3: CASSSSGRPSYEQYF. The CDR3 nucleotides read TGTGCCAGCAGCTCTAGCGGGAGGCCCTCCTACGAGCAGTACTTC.

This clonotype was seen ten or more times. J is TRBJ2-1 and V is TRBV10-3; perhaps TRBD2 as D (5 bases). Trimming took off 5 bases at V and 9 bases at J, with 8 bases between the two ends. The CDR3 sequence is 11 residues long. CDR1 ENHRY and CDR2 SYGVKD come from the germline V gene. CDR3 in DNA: TGTGCCATCAGTAGCGGCCTTGAGCAGTTCTTC. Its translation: CAISSGLEQFF.